The 30 T cell receptor beta chains given below trace back to one sample, sequenced in a study of T cell responses to AZD1222 COVID-19 vaccine. TCRdb's table, derived via immunoSEQ multiplex PCR, lists solely in-frame clones and lacks some. The profile shows 95,000 to 110,000 clones, approximately 90% of them singletons. Sequencing used peripheral blood, obtained 28 days after the second AZD1222 dose. These receptors were taken from an adult who received the AZD1222 COVID-19 vaccine.

This clone has only one observation. V usage is TRBV5-4 and J usage is TRBJ2-7, with D maybe TRBD1 (6 bases). The CDR3 consists of 14 residues. The germline V gene has CDR1 SGHNT and CDR2 YYREEE (reference sequence). The V end lost 5 bases, the J end lost 1 base, and 13 bases lay between the germline ends. The CDR3 protein is CASRVDRTSYEQYF. As DNA, the CDR3 is TGTGCCAGCAGGGTCGACAGGACTTCCTACGAGCAGTACTTC.

The genes are TRBV6-5 and TRBJ1-2; D is unresolved. The CDR3 contains 14 residues. Germline V gives CDR1 MNHEY, CDR2 SVGAGI. Trimming took off 4 bases at V and 7 bases at J, with 16 bases between the two ends. CDR3 in amino acids: CASSWATSAFGYTF. The CDR3 nucleotides read TGTGCCAGCAGTTGGGCGACGTCAGCGTTTGGCTACACCTTC.

This chain links TRBV4-1 with TRBJ1-2; D is ambiguous. This CDR3 is 16 amino acids long. V shed 0 bases and J shed 7 bases, with 18 bases lying between them. From germline, CDR1 is MGHRA and CDR2 YSYEKL. The CDR3 nucleotides are TGCGCCAGCAGCCAAGAAGCTTTTAGAGGGTCTGGTGGCTACACCTTC. This codes for CASSQEAFRGSGGYTF.

The rearrangement links TRBV5-1 to TRBJ2-7; 9 bases fit TRBD2. The length of the CDR3 is 14 residues. The germline V gene has CDR1 SGHRS and CDR2 YFSETQ. The V segment lost 7 bases and the J segment 3 bases; nucleotides outside the gene matches: 8. The CDR3 coding sequence is TGCGCCAGCCGCATGACTAGCGGTTACTACGAGCAGTACTTC. This codes for CASRMTSGYYEQYF.

The chain links TRBV27 to TRBJ1-6, with D tentatively TRBD1 (6 bases). CDR1 MNHEY and CDR2 SMNVEV come from the germline V gene (reference sequence). V was shortened by 7 bases and J by 10 bases, with 17 bases between the two germline ends. The CDR3 totals 14 residues. Here the CDR3 reads CASKWGAGDSPLHF. The CDR3 bases are TGTGCCAGCAAGTGGGGGGCAGGGGACTCACCCCTCCACTTT.

V usage is TRBV9 and J usage is TRBJ2-1; the match to TRBD2 covers 7 bases. CDR1 SGDLS and CDR2 YYNGEE come from the germline V gene. This CDR3 is built from 15 residues. The V segment lost 3 bases and the J segment 10 bases; nucleotides outside the gene matches: 13. This CDR3 reads CASSARTRGVLEQFF. CDR3 DNA sequence: TGTGCCAGCAGCGCCAGGACTAGGGGTGTTTTAGAGCAGTTCTTC.

The chain carries TRBV7-9 and TRBJ1-1; no definite D call. The CDR3 extends over 13 amino acids. Trimming stripped 4 bases from V and 5 bases from J, with 11 bases between. The germline V gene has CDR1 SEHNR and CDR2 FQNEAQ (reference sequence). In nucleotides, the CDR3 is TGTGCCAGCAGCTCCGGCGGAAGAACTGAAGCTTTCTTT. Translated: CASSSGGRTEAFF. The full variable domain, in which reference TRBV7-9 and TRBJ1-1 provide the parts outside the CDR3, is DTGVSQNPRHKITKRGQNVTFRCDPISEHNRLYWYRQTLGQGPEFLTYFQNEAQLEKSRLLSDRFSAERPKGSFSTLEIQRTEQGDSAMYLCASSSGGRTEAFFGQGTRLTVV.

V and J are TRBV19 and TRBJ1-1, with TRBD1 matching over 7 bases. CDR3 length: 14 amino acids. In germline, CDR1 is LNHDA, CDR2 SQIVND (reference sequence). Germline trimming cut 7 bases from V and 0 bases from J; bases unmatched to any gene: 5. The CDR3 region has the DNA TGTGCCAGTAAGACAGGGTCCCTGAACACTGAAGCTTTCTTT. As protein: CASKTGSLNTEAFF. The full variable domain, with the rest looked up from reference TRBV19 and TRBJ1-1, is DGGITQSPKYLFRKEGQNVTLSCEQNLNHDAMYWYRQDPGQGLRLIYYSQIVNDFQKGDIAEGYSVSREKKESFPLTVTSAQKNPTAFYLCASKTGSLNTEAFFGQGTRLTVV.

This chain connects TRBV5-1 to TRBJ1-2; the D is unclear. Trimming took off 0 bases at V and 4 bases at J, with 10 bases between the two ends. This CDR3 is 14 amino acids long. The germline gives CDR1 SGHRS, CDR2 YFSETQ. CDR3 in amino acids: CASSLGTASYGYTF. The DNA of the CDR3 is TGCGCCAGCAGCTTGGGGACTGCTTCCTATGGCTACACCTTC.

This clone was recorded only once. The rearrangement joins TRBV27 to TRBJ1-4; D perhaps matches TRBD1 (5 bases). Trimming took 4 bases from V and 0 from J, leaving 12 bases between them. This CDR3 has 16 residues. Germline V gene data show CDR1 as MNHEY and CDR2 as SMNVEV (reference sequence). CDR3 in DNA: TGTGCCAGCAGTTCCCGTGCGGGGGCAACTAATGAAAAACTGTTTTTT. This sequence encodes CASSSRAGATNEKLFF. Together with reference TRBV27 and TRBJ1-4, the CDR3 gives the full variable domain: EAQVTQNPRYLITVTGKKLTVTCSQNMNHEYMSWYRQDPGLGLRQIYYSMNVEVTDKGDVPEGYKVSRKEKRNFPLILESPSPNQTSLYFCASSSRAGATNEKLFFGSGTQLSVL.

The rearrangement joins TRBV6-5 to TRBJ1-5, with a possible D match to TRBD1 (5 bases). This CDR3 spans 16 amino acids. V gave up 0 bases and J gave up 2 bases, with 11 bases separating them. The germline V gene has CDR1 MNHEY and CDR2 SVGAGI. CDR3: CASSYSSRGGNQPQHF. CDR3 sequence (DNA): TGTGCCAGCAGTTACTCGTCCCGAGGGGGCAATCAGCCCCAGCATTTT.

V is TRBV25-1 and J is TRBJ2-1; D is perhaps TRBD1 (6 bases). Germline CDR1 is MGHDK and CDR2 is SYGVNS. The CDR3 loop spans 15 amino acids. Trimming removed 4 bases at V and 6 bases at J, with 16 bases between. The CDR3 coding sequence is TGTGCCAGCAGTGGCGACAGGACGAAAGGCAATGAGCAGTTCTTC. Its translation is CASSGDRTKGNEQFF.

J is TRBJ1-2 and V is TRBV24-1, with a tentative D call TRBD1 (6 bases). The CDR3 length is 13 residues. V lost 9 bases and J 3 bases, leaving 13 bases between the germline ends. Germline lookup yields CDR1 KGHDR and CDR2 SFDVKD. The CDR3 nucleotides are TGTGCCACCTCGGAAAGGGGGGACTATGGCTACACCTTC. Translated: CATSERGDYGYTF.

This clone was recorded a few times. The chain employs TRBV25-1 and TRBJ2-3; TRBD2 aligns across 12 bases. CDR1 is MGHDK, CDR2 SYGVNS, per germline. CDR3 length: 15 amino acids. V was pared by 4 bases and J by 3 bases, with 2 bases of the junction left unmatched. Here the CDR3 DNA reads TGTGCCAGCAGTGTGACTAGCGGGAGTACAGATACGCAGTATTTT. This codes for CASSVTSGSTDTQYF.

This clone appeared a single time. The rearrangement joins TRBV19 to TRBJ1-5; tentatively, D is TRBD1 (5 bases). Germline values: CDR1 LNHDA, CDR2 SQIVND (reference sequence). There are 15 residues in the CDR3. The germline V and J ends were trimmed by 2 bases and 0 bases, with 8 bases remaining between them. The DNA of the CDR3 is TGTGCCAGTAGTATATGGGGGTATAGCAATCAGCCCCAGCATTTT. Encoded protein: CASSIWGYSNQPQHF.

The rearrangement joins TRBV10-3 to TRBJ2-3; no definite D call. This CDR3 region has 11 residues. Trimming pared 8 bases from V and 2 bases from J, leaving 5 bases between. Germline values: CDR1 ENHRY, CDR2 SYGVKD. The CDR3 DNA sequence: TGTGCCATCGCTTACACAGATACGCAGTATTTT. Its translation is CAIAYTDTQYF.

The rearrangement uses TRBV9 and TRBJ2-2, with TRBD2 matching over 8 bases. CDR1 SGDLS and CDR2 YYNGEE come from the germline V gene. The trim removed 3 bases at V and 0 bases at J, leaving 10 bases unmatched. This CDR3 has 18 amino acids. This CDR3 is CASSGLLGGRTNTGELFF. In DNA form, the CDR3 reads TGTGCCAGCAGCGGACTTTTGGGCGGGAGGACGAACACCGGGGAGCTGTTTTTT.

The chain recombines TRBV18 with TRBJ2-7; 7 bases agree with TRBD1. The V gene end was trimmed by 2 bases and the J gene end by 6 bases; junction bases not matched to a gene: 13. The CDR3 covers 16 residues. Germline V gene data show CDR1 as KGHSH and CDR2 as LQKENI. The CDR3 sequence: CASSPGQAQTKGEQYF. CDR3 coding DNA: TGTGCCAGCTCACCAGGACAGGCTCAAACTAAAGGCGAGCAGTACTTC.

CDR3 region: CASSSSTSGVKDTQYF. The CDR3 nucleotides are TGTGCCAGCAGTTCCTCGACTAGCGGGGTAAAGGATACGCAGTATTTT. This chain joins TRBV27 and TRBJ2-3, with TRBD2 matching 11 bases. The CDR3 runs to 16 residues. V lost 4 bases to trimming and J lost 6 bases; unmatched junction nucleotides: 9. Germline V gives CDR1 MNHEY, CDR2 SMNVEV (reference sequence).

V usage is TRBV7-9 and J usage is TRBJ1-2; no reliable D call. With 1 base removed from V and 2 bases from J, the gap between germline ends came to 8 bases. Germline CDR1 is SEHNR and CDR2 is FQNEAQ (reference sequence). The CDR3 has 14 residues. The CDR3 loop reads CASSLGGANYGYTF. CDR3 DNA: TGTGCCAGCAGCTTAGGGGGAGCCAACTATGGCTACACCTTC.

CDR3 amino acids: CASSLEGDGGQPQHF. The CDR3 DNA reads as TGTGCCAGCAGCTTAGAGGGGGACGGGGGTCAGCCCCAGCATTTT. The V and J genes are TRBV7-6 and TRBJ1-5, with D perhaps TRBD1 (6 bases). The CDR3 is made up of 15 amino acids. CDR1 and CDR2 (germline): SGHVS, FNYEAQ. V shed 1 base and J shed 6 bases, with 13 bases lying between them. The variable domain in full, with the rest retrieved from reference TRBV7-6 and TRBJ1-5, is GAGVSQSPRYKVTKRGQDVALRCDPISGHVSLYWYRQALGQGPEFLTYFNYEAQQDKSGLPNDRFSAERPEGSISTLTIQRTEQRDSAMYRCASSLEGDGGQPQHFGDGTRLSIL.

This clone was found a few times. The chain links TRBV30 to TRBJ2-7; D may be TRBD2 (5 bases). V was pared by 7 bases and J by 7 bases, with 14 bases between. CDR1 and CDR2 from the germline V gene are GTSNPN and SVGIG (reference sequence). This CDR3 has 11 residues. This chain's CDR3 is CAFSRTGEQYF. CDR3 coding DNA: TGTGCCTTCTCGAGGACTGGTGAGCAGTACTTC. Together with reference TRBV30 and TRBJ2-7, the CDR3 gives the full variable domain: SQTIHQWPATLVQPVGSPLSLECTVEGTSNPNLYWYRQAAGRGLQLLFYSVGIGQISSEVPQNLSASRPQDRQFILSSKKLLLSDSGFYLCAFSRTGEQYFGPGTRLTVT.

This clone was observed a handful of times. The sample holds other DNA sequences that translate to the same CDR3. The chain is built from TRBV12-3 or TRBV12-4 and TRBJ1-1, with 7 positions matching TRBD1. V shed 6 bases, J shed 0 bases, and the junction held 1 base outside the gene matches. CDR3 length equals 13 residues. DNA of the CDR3: TGTGCCAGCAGACAGGGGCTGAACACTGAAGCTTTCTTT. This codes for CASRQGLNTEAFF.

This chain joins TRBV2 and TRBJ1-1; 7 nucleotides match TRBD1. From germline, CDR1 is SNHLY and CDR2 FYNNEI. J was trimmed by 7 bases and V by 7 bases; bases with no gene match: 9. The CDR3 runs to 13 residues. The CDR3 loop reads CASTDAWDSEAFF. The CDR3 DNA reads as TGTGCCAGCACCGACGCCTGGGACAGTGAAGCTTTCTTT.

The V call is TRBV4-1, the J call TRBJ1-3; no clear D gene. Germline CDR1 and CDR2: MGHRA and YSYEKL. Trimming took off 0 bases at V and 0 bases at J, with 6 bases between the two ends. The length of the CDR3 is 15 residues. The CDR3 loop reads CASSQEPPSGNTIYF. For the CDR3, the DNA is TGCGCCAGCAGCCAAGAACCCCCCTCTGGAAACACCATATATTTT.

The V gene is TRBV14, the J gene TRBJ2-7; possibly TRBD2 for D (6 bases). The CDR3 loop spans 16 amino acids. Germline CDR1 SGHDN, CDR2 FVKESK. Trimming left V 4 bases short and J 3 bases short, with 19 bases between. The CDR3 sequence is CASSRGGQGGFYEQYF. Written as DNA, the CDR3 is TGTGCCAGCAGCCGGGGCGGGCAGGGAGGTTTCTACGAGCAGTACTTC.

This clone was detected only once. The chain uses TRBV5-8 and TRBJ2-1; a possible D gene is TRBD2 (5 bases). V was clipped by 1 base and J by 8 bases, with 22 bases between them. Germline V gives CDR1 SGHTS, CDR2 YDEGEE. The CDR3 covers 17 residues. CDR3 loop: CASSLPGLRPKGDEQFF. As DNA, the CDR3 is TGTGCCAGCAGCTTGCCCGGACTTCGACCCAAAGGAGATGAGCAGTTCTTC.

This chain uses TRBV18 with TRBJ1-1; 7 bases line up with TRBD1. The germline V gene encodes CDR1 KGHSH and CDR2 LQKENI. This CDR3 region has 16 residues. J was trimmed by 0 bases and V by 1 base; bases with no gene match: 5. The CDR3 here is CASSPRVQGMNTEAFF. The CDR3 nucleotides are TGTGCCAGCTCACCACGAGTACAGGGGATGAACACTGAAGCTTTCTTT.

The V and J genes are TRBV5-1 and TRBJ2-7, with a weak D call TRBD1 (6 bases). V was clipped by 4 bases and J by 4 bases, with 9 bases between them. The CDR3 spans 12 residues. From germline, CDR1 is SGHRS and CDR2 YFSETQ. In DNA, the CDR3 is TGCGCCAGCAGCGGGGGCGCATACGAGCAGTACTTC. Translating it yields CASSGGAYEQYF.

As DNA, the CDR3 is TGTGCCAGCAGCTTGGGGGCAGGGTGGACCGGGGAGCTGTTTTTT. Amino acid sequence: CASSLGAGWTGELFF. This sequence joins TRBV5-5 and TRBJ2-2; the D gene is possibly TRBD1 (5 bases). The ends were cut back, 0 bases at V and 5 bases at J, with 11 bases in the middle. The germline V gene encodes CDR1 SGHKS and CDR2 YYEKEE (reference sequence). The CDR3 covers 15 residues. The complete variable domain, with remaining parts taken from reference TRBV5-5 and TRBJ2-2, reads DAGVTQSPTHLIKTRGQQVTLRCSPISGHKSVSWYQQVLGQGPQFIFQYYEKEERGRGNFPDRFSARQFPNYSSELNVNALLLGDSALYLCASSLGAGWTGELFFGEGSRLTVL.